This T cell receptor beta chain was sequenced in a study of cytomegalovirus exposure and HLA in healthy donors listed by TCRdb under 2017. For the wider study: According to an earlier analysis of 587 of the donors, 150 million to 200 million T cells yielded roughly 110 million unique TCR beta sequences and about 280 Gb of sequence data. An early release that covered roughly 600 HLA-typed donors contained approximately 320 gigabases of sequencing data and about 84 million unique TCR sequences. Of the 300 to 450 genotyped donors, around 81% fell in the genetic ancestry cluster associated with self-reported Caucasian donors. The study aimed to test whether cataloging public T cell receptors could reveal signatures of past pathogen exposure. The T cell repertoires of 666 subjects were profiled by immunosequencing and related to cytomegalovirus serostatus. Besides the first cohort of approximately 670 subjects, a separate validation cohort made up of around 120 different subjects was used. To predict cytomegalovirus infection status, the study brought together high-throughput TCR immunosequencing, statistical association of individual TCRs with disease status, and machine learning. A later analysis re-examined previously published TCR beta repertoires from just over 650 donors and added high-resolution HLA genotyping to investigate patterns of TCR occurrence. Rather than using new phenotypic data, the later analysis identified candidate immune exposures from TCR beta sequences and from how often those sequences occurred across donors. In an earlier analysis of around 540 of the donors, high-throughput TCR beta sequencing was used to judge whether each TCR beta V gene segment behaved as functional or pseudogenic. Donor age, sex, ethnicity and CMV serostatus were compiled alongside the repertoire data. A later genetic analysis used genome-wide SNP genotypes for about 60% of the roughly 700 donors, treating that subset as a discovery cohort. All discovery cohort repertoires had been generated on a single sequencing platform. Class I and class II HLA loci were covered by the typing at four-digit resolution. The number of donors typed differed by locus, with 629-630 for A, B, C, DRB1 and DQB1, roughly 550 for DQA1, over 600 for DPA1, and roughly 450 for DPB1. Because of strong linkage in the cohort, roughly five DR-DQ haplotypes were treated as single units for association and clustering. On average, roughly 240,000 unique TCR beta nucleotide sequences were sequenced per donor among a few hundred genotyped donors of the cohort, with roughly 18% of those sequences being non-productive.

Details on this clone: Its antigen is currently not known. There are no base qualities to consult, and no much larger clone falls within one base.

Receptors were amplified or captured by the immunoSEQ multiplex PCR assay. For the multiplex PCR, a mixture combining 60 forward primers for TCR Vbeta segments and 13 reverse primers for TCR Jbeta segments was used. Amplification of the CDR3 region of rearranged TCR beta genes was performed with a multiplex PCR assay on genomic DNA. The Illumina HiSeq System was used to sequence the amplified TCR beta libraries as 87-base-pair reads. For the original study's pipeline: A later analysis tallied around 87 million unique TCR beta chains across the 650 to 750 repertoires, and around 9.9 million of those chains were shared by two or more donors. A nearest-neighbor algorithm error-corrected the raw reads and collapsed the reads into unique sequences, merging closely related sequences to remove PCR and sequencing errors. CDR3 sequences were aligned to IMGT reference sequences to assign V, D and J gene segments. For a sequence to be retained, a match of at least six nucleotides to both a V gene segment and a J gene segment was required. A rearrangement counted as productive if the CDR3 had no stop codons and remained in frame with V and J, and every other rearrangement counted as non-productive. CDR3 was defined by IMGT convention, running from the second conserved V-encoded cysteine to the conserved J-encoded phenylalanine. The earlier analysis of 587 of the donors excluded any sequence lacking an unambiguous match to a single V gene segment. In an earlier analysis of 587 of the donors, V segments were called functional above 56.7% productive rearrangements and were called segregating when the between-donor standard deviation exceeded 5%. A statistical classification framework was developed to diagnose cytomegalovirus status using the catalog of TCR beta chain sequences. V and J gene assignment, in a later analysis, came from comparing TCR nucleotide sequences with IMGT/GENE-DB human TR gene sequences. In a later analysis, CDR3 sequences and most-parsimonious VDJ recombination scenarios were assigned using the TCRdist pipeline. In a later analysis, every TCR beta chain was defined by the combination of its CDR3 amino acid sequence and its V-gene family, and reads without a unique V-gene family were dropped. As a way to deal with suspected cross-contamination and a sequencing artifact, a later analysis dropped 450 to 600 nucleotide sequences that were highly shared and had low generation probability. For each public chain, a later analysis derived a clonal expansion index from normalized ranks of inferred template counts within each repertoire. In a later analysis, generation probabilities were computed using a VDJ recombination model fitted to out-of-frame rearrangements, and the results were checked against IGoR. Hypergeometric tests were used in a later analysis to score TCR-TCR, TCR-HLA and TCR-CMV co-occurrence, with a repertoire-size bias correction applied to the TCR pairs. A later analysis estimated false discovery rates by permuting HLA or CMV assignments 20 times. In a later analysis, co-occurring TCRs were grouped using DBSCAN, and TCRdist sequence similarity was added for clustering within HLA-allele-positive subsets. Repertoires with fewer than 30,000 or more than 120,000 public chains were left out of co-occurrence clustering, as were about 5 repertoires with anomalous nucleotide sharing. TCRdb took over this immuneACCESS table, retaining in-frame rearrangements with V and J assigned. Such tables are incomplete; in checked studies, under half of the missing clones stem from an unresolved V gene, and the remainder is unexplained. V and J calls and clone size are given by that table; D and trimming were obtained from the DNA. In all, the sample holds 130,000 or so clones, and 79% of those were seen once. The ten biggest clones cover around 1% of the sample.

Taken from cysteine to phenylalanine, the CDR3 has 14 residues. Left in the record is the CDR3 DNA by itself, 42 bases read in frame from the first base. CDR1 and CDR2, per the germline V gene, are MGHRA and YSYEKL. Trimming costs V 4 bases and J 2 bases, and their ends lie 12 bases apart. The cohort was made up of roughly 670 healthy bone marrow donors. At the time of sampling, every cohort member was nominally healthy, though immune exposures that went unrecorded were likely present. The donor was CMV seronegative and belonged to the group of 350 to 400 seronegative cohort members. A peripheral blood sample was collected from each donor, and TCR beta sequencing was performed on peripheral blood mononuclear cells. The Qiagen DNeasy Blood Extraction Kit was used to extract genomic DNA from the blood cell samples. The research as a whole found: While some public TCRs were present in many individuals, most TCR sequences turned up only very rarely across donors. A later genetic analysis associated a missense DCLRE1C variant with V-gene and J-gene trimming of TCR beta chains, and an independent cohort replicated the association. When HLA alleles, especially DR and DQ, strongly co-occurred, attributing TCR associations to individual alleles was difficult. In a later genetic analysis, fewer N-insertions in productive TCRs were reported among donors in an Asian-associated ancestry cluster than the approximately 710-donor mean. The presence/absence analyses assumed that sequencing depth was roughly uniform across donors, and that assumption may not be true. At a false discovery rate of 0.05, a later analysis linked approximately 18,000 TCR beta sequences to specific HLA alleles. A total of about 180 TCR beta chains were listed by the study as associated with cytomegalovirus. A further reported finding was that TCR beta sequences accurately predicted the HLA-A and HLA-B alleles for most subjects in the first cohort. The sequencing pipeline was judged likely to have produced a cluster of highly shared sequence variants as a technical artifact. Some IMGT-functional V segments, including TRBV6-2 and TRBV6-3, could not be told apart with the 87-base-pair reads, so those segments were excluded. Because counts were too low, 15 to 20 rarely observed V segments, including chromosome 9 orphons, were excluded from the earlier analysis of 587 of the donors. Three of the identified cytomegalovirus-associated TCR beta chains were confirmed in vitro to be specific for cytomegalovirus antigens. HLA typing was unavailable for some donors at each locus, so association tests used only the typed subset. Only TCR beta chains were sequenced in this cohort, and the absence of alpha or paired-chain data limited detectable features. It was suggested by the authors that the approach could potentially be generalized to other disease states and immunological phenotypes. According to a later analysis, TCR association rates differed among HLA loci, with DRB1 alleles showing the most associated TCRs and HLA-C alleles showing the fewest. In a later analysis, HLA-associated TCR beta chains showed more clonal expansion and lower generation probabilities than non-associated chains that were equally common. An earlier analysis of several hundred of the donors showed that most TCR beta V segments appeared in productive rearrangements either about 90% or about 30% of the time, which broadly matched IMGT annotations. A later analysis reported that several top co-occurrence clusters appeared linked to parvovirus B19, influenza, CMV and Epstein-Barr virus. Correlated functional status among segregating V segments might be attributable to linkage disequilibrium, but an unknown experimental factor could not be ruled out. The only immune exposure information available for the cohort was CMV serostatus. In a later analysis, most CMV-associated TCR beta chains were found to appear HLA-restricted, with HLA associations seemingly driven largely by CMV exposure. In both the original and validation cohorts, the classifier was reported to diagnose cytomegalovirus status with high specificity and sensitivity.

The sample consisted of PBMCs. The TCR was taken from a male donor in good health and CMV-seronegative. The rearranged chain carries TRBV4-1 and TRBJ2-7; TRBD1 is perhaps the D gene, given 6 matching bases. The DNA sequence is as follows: TGCGCCAGCAGCCGTGGGACAACCCCCTACGAGCAGTACTTC. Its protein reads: CASSRGTTPYEQYF.